This entry describes one T cell receptor (beta chain). This CDR3 is built from 16 residues. Germline V gene data show CDR1 as KGHSH and CDR2 as LQKENI. V was pared by 5 bases and J by 4 bases, with 10 bases of the junction left unmatched. The data were taken from a study of cytomegalovirus exposure and HLA in healthy donors. PCR used 60 Vbeta primers and 13 Jbeta primers. Assay: immunoSEQ multiplex PCR; the TCRdb copy retains only in-frame clones and omits some. The sample lists 200,000 to 250,000 clones, about 80% occurring once. Specimen: PBMCs. The chain joins TRBV18 to TRBJ2-7, with 11 positions matching TRBD2. The TCR originated in a man between 35 and 55 years old in good health and CMV-seronegative. This CDR3 is CASSSIPGLAVYEQYF. The CDR3, as DNA: TGTGCCAGCTCATCAATTCCGGGACTAGCGGTGTACGAGCAGTACTTC.